This is a list of T cell receptor beta chains from one sample in a study of blood T cell repertoires in COVID-19. The repertoire was sequenced with immunoSEQ multiplex PCR; TCRdb's copy has only in-frame clones and lacks some. The table shows around 500,000 clones, with approximately 85% occurring only once. The sequencing input was peripheral blood. The origin of the receptors is a human donor in a cohort sampled during active COVID-19. Both conserved end residues are part of each CDR3. Each record gives: V gene, J gene, D gene, clone size, CDR3 DNA, CDR3 protein. A D gene is named only where the DNA matches it firmly. Rows may omit the clone size; those that give it use once, few, many or a size class.

TRBV19	TRBJ2-4	-	-	TGTGCCAGTAGTGAGACTTCTACCACACCTAAAAACATTCAGTACTTC	CASSETSTTPKNIQYF
TRBV10-2	TRBJ1-2	TRBD1	-	TGCGCCAGCAGGGGACAGGGGGCGAGCTACACCTTC	CASRGQGASYTF
TRBV6-2/TRBV6-3	TRBJ2-1	TRBD2	-	TGTGCCAGCAGCCCCCCGGGGAGCGGGATTTCCCGGGAGCAGTTCTTC	CASSPPGSGISREQFF
TRBV7-3	TRBJ2-7	-	few	TGTGCCAGCAGCCATAACCGGGACTACGAGCAGTACTTC	CASSHNRDYEQYF
TRBV7-2	TRBJ1-2	-	many	TGTGCCAGCAGCCCGAAACAGGGACCCATTGGCTACACCTTC	CASSPKQGPIGYTF
TRBV30	TRBJ2-7	TRBD1	-	TGTGCCTTGCCCCGGGACAGGGTTAAGTGGGAGCAGTACTTC	CALPRDRVKWEQYF
TRBV18	TRBJ2-3	-	-	TGTGCCAGCTCACCACCGGTGGGCCGCTCCACAGATACGCAGTATTTT	CASSPPVGRSTDTQYF
TRBV15	TRBJ2-3	-	-	TGTGCCACCAGTCGGTCCACAGATACGCAGTATTTT	CATSRSTDTQYF
TRBV6-6	TRBJ1-1	-	once	TGTGCCAGCAGTTACCCCGGGGGGGTGACTGAAGCTTTCTTT	CASSYPGGVTEAFF
TRBV19	TRBJ2-7	-	-	TGTGCCAGTAGCTCCCCCCGGGACTCTGAATACGAGCAGTACTTC	CASSSPRDSEYEQYF